The rows below give T cell receptor beta chains drawn from one sample of a study of T-cell memory formation after mild COVID-19. TCRdb passed the 5' RACE reads through MiXCR, listing each CDR3 protein once. Among about 150,000 distinct CDR3 sequences listed, approximately 15% were seen once. Sequencing used PBMCs or a T cell subset sorted from them (not recorded which). These TCRs come from an adult woman who had mild COVID-19 (a few samples of this study predate the infection). Cell type and time point are not known. CDR3s include the opening cysteine and the closing phenylalanine or tryptophan. Each record gives: CDR3 DNA, CDR3 protein, clone size, V gene, D gene, J gene. D genes are given only for firm matches. Size values are once, few and many counts, or a class for expanded clones, and some rows have none.

TGTGCCAGCAGTTACCTGGGACAGGGAACAGATACGCAGTATTTT CASSYLGQGTDTQYF many TRBV6-6 TRBD1 TRBJ2-3
TGTGCCAGCAGCAGTTTGAACGGGATGAACACTGAAGCTTTCTTT CASSSLNGMNTEAFF - TRBV7-9 - TRBJ1-1
TGTGCCACCAGCAGAGCCAGGGTCGTGTATGAGCAGTTCTTC CATSRARVVYEQFF few TRBV15 - TRBJ2-1
TGCGCCAGCAGCTTGGACACCATTAACTATGGCTACACCTTC CASSLDTINYGYTF few TRBV5-1 - TRBJ1-2
TGTGCCAGCAGCCACGGGACCGCCACTGAAGCTTTCTTT CASSHGTATEAFF - TRBV7-9 - TRBJ1-1
TGTGCCAGTAGTATGACAGGGGCCGAGCAGTACTTC CASSMTGAEQYF few TRBV19 TRBD1 TRBJ2-7
TGTGCCAGCAGCCTTCATCTTCTGGGCAATGAGCAGTTCTTC CASSLHLLGNEQFF few TRBV12-3/TRBV12-4 - TRBJ2-1
TGTGCCAGCTCGAACAGGAATAATTCACCCCTCCACTTT CASSNRNNSPLHF few TRBV7-6 - TRBJ1-6
TGCAGTGCTACCCCGGGACAGGGAAGGCAGCCCCAGCATTTT CSATPGQGRQPQHF few TRBV20-1 TRBD1 TRBJ1-5
TGTGCCAGCTCAAGCGGGGCCGGGAACAATGAGCAGTTCTTC CASSSGAGNNEQFF many TRBV2 TRBD2 TRBJ2-1
TGCGCCAGCAGCTTGGGTCCGGGTAACGGCGAGCAGTTCTTC CASSLGPGNGEQFF many TRBV5-1 - TRBJ2-1
TGTGCCAGCAGTGGGGAAAGGGACTTAAACTACGAGCAGTACTTC CASSGERDLNYEQYF few TRBV25-1 - TRBJ2-7
TGCGCCAGCAGCTTGGGTCAGGGCCGAGCTTTCTTT CASSLGQGRAFF few TRBV5-1 - TRBJ1-1
TGTGCCAGCAAGAGGCAGACAGGGGGCTTTAACACTGAAGCTTTCTTT CASKRQTGGFNTEAFF - TRBV27 TRBD1 TRBJ1-1
TGTGCCAGCAGCACAACTCCCAATGAGCAGTTCTTC CASSTTPNEQFF few TRBV3-1 - TRBJ2-1
TGTGCCAGCAGCGTAGGCGGGACAGCCTTCTACGAGCAGTACTTC CASSVGGTAFYEQYF - TRBV9 - TRBJ2-7
TGTGCCAGCAGCGTACCTAGCGGGGGCCCTAGCACAGATACGCAGTATTTT CASSVPSGGPSTDTQYF many TRBV9 TRBD2 TRBJ2-3
TGCGCCAGCAGCTTTAGCGGGGGCGGGGATACGCAGTATTTT CASSFSGGGDTQYF many TRBV5-1 TRBD2 TRBJ2-3
TGTGCCAGCAGCGCATTTGGGGGACTAGCGAGCACAGATACGCAGTATTTT CASSAFGGLASTDTQYF - TRBV5-8 TRBD2 TRBJ2-3
TGTGCCAGCAGCCAAGCGGTGGTGCAGTACTTC CASSQAVVQYF - TRBV14 - TRBJ2-7
TGCGCCAGCAGCTTGGCCACGGTACAGGGCGAAAAACTGTTTTTT CASSLATVQGEKLFF - TRBV5-1 - TRBJ1-4
TGTGCCAGCAGCCGGACATTGAACACTGAAGCTTTCTTT CASSRTLNTEAFF few TRBV6-5 - TRBJ1-1
TGTGCCAGCAGCTCCCAGGGAGGCGGCACTGAAGCTTTCTTT CASSSQGGGTEAFF few TRBV7-3 - TRBJ1-1
TGCGCCAGCAGCCCGGGGAACTACGAGCAGTACTTC CASSPGNYEQYF - TRBV5-1 - TRBJ2-7
TGTGCCAGCAGTTTCCCATCTTTAAGTGAGCAGTTCTTC CASSFPSLSEQFF few TRBV27 - TRBJ2-1
TGTGCCAGCAAAAGGACTAGCGGGAATAAAGAGACCCAGTACTTC CASKRTSGNKETQYF few TRBV6-5 TRBD2 TRBJ2-5
TGTGCCAGCTCACCACCTCGCGGGGGGGCAGAGACCCAGTACTTC CASSPPRGGAETQYF - TRBV18 TRBD2 TRBJ2-5
TGCAGTGCTAGTCCCGAGGGTGGCAGGCCGGGGAATTCACCCCTCCACTTT CSASPEGGRPGNSPLHF - TRBV20-1 - TRBJ1-6
TGCGCCAGCAGCGGGGGAGGGGAGACAGATACGCAGTATTTT CASSGGGETDTQYF - TRBV5-1 TRBD2 TRBJ2-3
TGCGACAGCAGCCCTAGCTCCTACAATGAGCAGTTCTTC CDSSPSSYNEQFF - TRBV5-1 - TRBJ2-1
TGTGCCAGCAGTCCCGCTAGCGGAACAGTCTACGAGCAGTACTTC CASSPASGTVYEQYF - TRBV6-5 TRBD2 TRBJ2-7
TGTGCCAGCAGTTATCCGACAGGAAGGTCAGATACGCAGTATTTT CASSYPTGRSDTQYF once TRBV6-2/TRBV6-3 - TRBJ2-3
TGCGCCAGCAGCACCGGTGGCGTAAGACTTAATGAAAAACTGTTTTTT CASSTGGVRLNEKLFF - TRBV5-1 - TRBJ1-4
TGTGCCAGCAGCCTAAGGGACTACACCTACGAGCAGTACTTC CASSLRDYTYEQYF - TRBV7-2 TRBD2 TRBJ2-7
TGTGCCAGCAGCGTAGGTGGGGGGCCTAGTGAGCAGTACTTC CASSVGGGPSEQYF - TRBV9 - TRBJ2-7
TGCGCCAGCAGCTTGGACAGCCCCACAGCAACTAATGAAAAACTGTTTTTT CASSLDSPTATNEKLFF - TRBV5-1 - TRBJ1-4
TGTGCCAGCAGTTCAATATCTCGGGACAGGGCTTCCCTCCACTTT CASSSISRDRASLHF - TRBV28 TRBD1 TRBJ1-6
TGTGCCAGCAGATGGACTAGAAAGAATGAGCAGTTCTTC CASRWTRKNEQFF - TRBV6-5 TRBD2 TRBJ2-1
TGTGCCAGCAGCCCCGGGACGTCTAACAATGAGCAGTTCTTC CASSPGTSNNEQFF few TRBV7-9 - TRBJ2-1
TGTGCCAGCAGCTGGGCGTATGAGCAGTTCTTC CASSWAYEQFF - TRBV5-5 - TRBJ2-1
TGCAGCGTCGTGGGGAGGACAGATACGCAGTATTTT CSVVGRTDTQYF - TRBV29-1 - TRBJ2-3
TGTGCCAGCAGCCAGGACTACGCCAAAAACATTCAGTACTTC CASSQDYAKNIQYF few TRBV4-2 - TRBJ2-4
TGTGCCAGCAGCTCCCCTGGCGGGGTAGCCGGGGAGCTGTTTTTT CASSSPGGVAGELFF many TRBV7-9 - TRBJ2-2
TGTGCCAGCAGCCAGGGGGTCTCTGGAAACACCATATATTTT CASSQGVSGNTIYF - TRBV12-3/TRBV12-4 TRBD1 TRBJ1-3